The next 9 T cell receptor beta chains were all read from a single sample in a study of cytomegalovirus exposure and HLA in healthy donors. PCR employed 60 Vbeta and 13 Jbeta primers. Libraries were prepared by immunoSEQ multiplex PCR; TCRdb keeps only in-frame clonotypes and omits some of them. The sample has around 150,000 clones; 60% to 80% are singletons. Sequencing was carried out using PBMCs. These TCRs come from a middle-aged man in good health and CMV-seropositive.

This clone was detected once. The V gene is TRBV19, the J gene TRBJ1-5, with TRBD1 matching 7 bases. V was pared by 3 bases and J by 2 bases, with 4 bases of the junction left unmatched. This CDR3 comprises 15 residues. The germline gives CDR1 LNHDA, CDR2 SQIVND (reference sequence). The CDR3 nucleotides read TGTGCCAGTAGTATCCCCGACAGGGGCAATCAGCCCCAGCATTTT. Translated: CASSIPDRGNQPQHF.

This clone has only a few counts. This chain connects TRBV25-1 to TRBJ2-3; 7 bases fit TRBD1. The CDR3 sequence is 15 residues long. Germline V gene data show CDR1 as MGHDK and CDR2 as SYGVNS. J lost 1 base, V lost 1 base, and 2 bases had no gene match. The CDR3 loop is CASSEFGQGTDTQYF. The CDR3 DNA follows: TGTGCCAGCAGTGAATTTGGACAGGGCACAGATACGCAGTATTTT.

The V gene is TRBV7-9, the J gene TRBJ1-1; 8 bases fit TRBD1. Germline V gives CDR1 SEHNR, CDR2 FQNEAQ (reference sequence). The CDR3 is 16 amino acids. The J segment lost 7 bases and the V segment lost 1 base, leaving 11 bases of the junction unmatched. The CDR3 region is CASSLDSWQGAGEAFF. In DNA, the CDR3 is TGTGCCAGCAGCTTAGATTCATGGCAGGGGGCGGGTGAAGCTTTCTTT.

The chain is built from TRBV11-1 and TRBJ2-6, with D possibly being TRBD2 (6 bases). Germline-derived CDR1 and CDR2 are SGHAT and FQDESV (reference sequence). This CDR3 has 16 amino acids. V lost 5 bases to trimming and J lost 4 bases, with 15 bases between them. This chain's CDR3 is CASSGTGREGANVLTF. The CDR3 coding sequence is TGTGCCAGCAGCGGGACCGGGAGAGAAGGGGCCAACGTCCTGACTTTC.

The chain links TRBV18 to TRBJ2-3, with 9 bases lining up with TRBD2. The ends lost 4 bases at V and 1 base at J; junction bases unmatched: 3. Germline loops: CDR1 KGHSH, CDR2 LQKENI. The CDR3 is 15 residues long. The CDR3 is CASSLQRGGTDTQYF. CDR3 coding DNA: TGTGCCAGCTCACTCCAGCGGGGGGGCACAGATACGCAGTATTTT.

A few counts support this clone. V and J are TRBV6-5 and TRBJ1-4, with D tentatively TRBD1 (6 bases). The ends were cut back, 5 bases at V and 8 bases at J, with 12 bases in the middle. Germline assignment: CDR1 MNHEY and CDR2 SVGAGI. The CDR3 runs to 13 residues. The CDR3 protein is CASSPGVNEKLFF. The DNA for the CDR3 is TGTGCCAGCAGTCCAGGGGTAAACGAAAAACTGTTTTTT.

This rearrangement joins TRBV2 to TRBJ1-2; tentative D call: TRBD1 (5 bases). CDR1 is SNHLY and CDR2 is FYNNEI in the germline V gene. This CDR3 has 17 amino acids. The V end lost 0 bases, the J end lost 2 bases, and 16 bases lay between the germline ends. CDR3 loop: CASSEALLGHGNYGYTF. The DNA for the CDR3 is TGTGCCAGCAGTGAAGCGCTTTTGGGGCATGGGAACTATGGCTACACCTTC.

The rearrangement uses TRBV6-1 and TRBJ2-5, with 9 bases fitting TRBD1. The CDR3 runs to 14 residues. Germline assignment: CDR1 MNHNS and CDR2 SASEGT. The V segment lost 6 bases and the J segment 5 bases; nucleotides outside the gene matches: 7. The CDR3 protein is CASRDTGGGETQYF. As DNA, the CDR3 is TGTGCCAGCAGGGATACAGGGGGCGGGGAGACCCAGTACTTC.

The chain couples TRBV28 to TRBJ2-6; 9 bases agree with TRBD1. V gave up 4 bases and J gave up 9 bases; unmatched junction bases: 7. Germline CDR1 and CDR2: MDHEN and SYDVKM. This CDR3 has 15 amino acids. The CDR3 is CASSSPGQGNNVLTF. For the CDR3, the DNA is TGTGCCAGCAGTTCCCCTGGACAGGGGAACAACGTCCTGACTTTC.